Shown below are 25 T cell receptor beta chains from a single sample sequenced in a study of neoadjuvant nivolumab and ipilimumab in lung cancer. Produced via immunoSEQ multiplex PCR; TCRdb's table is partial and in-frame only. This sample has about 26,000 clones, with 82% found just once. Source: tumor tissue, taken after neoadjuvant nivolumab, alone or with ipilimumab, at or shortly before surgery. The origin of the receptors is an adult with non-small cell lung cancer.

The chain has TRBV5-1 and TRBJ2-5; D uncertain. The CDR3 is 15 amino acids. Germline V gene lookup returns CDR1 SGHRS and CDR2 YFSETQ. V lost 2 bases and J 1 base, leaving 12 bases between the germline ends. Here the CDR3 reads CASSFSPVGQETQYF. In DNA, the CDR3 is TGCGCCAGCAGCTTTAGCCCAGTGGGCCAAGAGACCCAGTACTTC.

This clone was seen a handful of times. The chain joins TRBV19 to TRBJ2-7; 8 nucleotides line up with TRBD1. This CDR3 spans 13 amino acids. From germline, CDR1 is LNHDA and CDR2 SQIVND (reference sequence). With V trimmed by 3 bases and J by 5 bases, 3 bases remained unmatched. CDR3 protein: CASSMTGVHEQYF. CDR3 DNA: TGTGCCAGTAGTATGACAGGGGTCCACGAGCAGTACTTC.

This sequence joins TRBV29-1 and TRBJ2-4; a possible D gene is TRBD2 (5 bases). The germline V gene has CDR1 SQVTM and CDR2 ANQGSEA. V lost 5 bases to trimming and J lost 0 bases, with 8 bases between them. The CDR3 contains 13 residues. The DNA of the CDR3 is TGCAGCGTTCTAGGACTAGCCAAAAACATTCAGTACTTC. Its translation is CSVLGLAKNIQYF.

The gene calls are TRBV5-4 and TRBJ2-2; TRBD2 matches 7 bases. Germline lookup yields CDR1 SGHNT and CDR2 YYREEE (reference sequence). CDR3 size: 17 residues. Losses at the gene ends were 3 bases for V and 7 bases for J; bases not matched to a gene: 15. CDR3 in DNA: TGTGCCAGCAGCTCGGAGTTAGCGGGCCTGGACGTCGGGGAGCTGTTTTTT. Translating gives CASSSELAGLDVGELFF. Together with reference TRBV5-4 and TRBJ2-2, the CDR3 gives the full variable domain: ETGVTQSPTHLIKTRGQQVTLRCSSQSGHNTVSWYQQALGQGPQFIFQYYREEENGRGNFPPRFSGLQFPNYSSELNVNALELDDSALYLCASSSELAGLDVGELFFGEGSRLTVL.

The chain links TRBV29-1 to TRBJ1-1; 9 bases are shared with TRBD1. Per the germline V gene, CDR1 is SQVTM and CDR2 is ANQGSEA. Trimming at V came to 4 bases and at J to 0 bases, leaving 12 bases not matched to a gene. The length of the CDR3 is 17 residues. The CDR3 loop is CSVGAGQGGLLNTEAFF. CDR3 coding DNA: TGCAGCGTTGGGGCGGGACAGGGAGGTCTGCTGAACACTGAAGCTTTCTTT.

The chain uses TRBV30 and TRBJ2-3; no clear D. Trimming shortened V by 2 bases and J by 9 bases, and 12 bases separated the two germline ends. Germline V gives CDR1 GTSNPN, CDR2 SVGIG (reference sequence). This CDR3 comprises 12 residues. This CDR3 reads CAWSTQGKTQYF. In DNA, the CDR3 is TGTGCCTGGAGTACCCAAGGGAAAACGCAGTATTTT. Variable domain in full (rest from reference TRBV30 and TRBJ2-3): SQTIHQWPATLVQPVGSPLSLECTVEGTSNPNLYWYRQAAGRGLQLLFYSVGIGQISSEVPQNLSASRPQDRQFILSSKKLLLSDSGFYLCAWSTQGKTQYFGPGTRLTVL.

V is TRBV11-2 and J is TRBJ2-5; D ambiguous. The ends were cut back, 4 bases at V and 4 bases at J, with 4 bases in the middle. CDR1 and CDR2 (germline): SGHAT, FQNNGV. This CDR3 comprises 11 residues. The CDR3 loop reads CASSWGETQYF. The CDR3 nucleotides are TGTGCCAGCAGCTGGGGAGAGACCCAGTACTTC.

V is TRBV7-2 and J is TRBJ2-2; the D gene could be TRBD1 or TRBD2 (5 bases each). This CDR3 is 16 amino acids long. CDR1 and CDR2 (germline): SGHTA, FQGNSA. The V end lost 7 bases, the J end lost 5 bases, and 20 bases lay between the germline ends. The CDR3, as DNA: TGTGCCAGCACCATATCTGCAGGGAGAAAAACCGGGGAGCTGTTTTTT. Residues: CASTISAGRKTGELFF.

The chain links TRBV5-4 to TRBJ2-7; 10 bases are a match to TRBD2. The V gene end was trimmed by 2 bases and the J gene end by 2 bases; junction bases not matched to a gene: 4. The CDR3 is 15 amino acids. CDR1 is SGHNT, CDR2 YYREEE, per germline (reference sequence). The CDR3 loop reads CASSFGTSAAYEQYF. DNA for the CDR3: TGTGCCAGCAGCTTCGGGACTAGCGCTGCCTACGAGCAGTACTTC.

V and J are TRBV6-5 and TRBJ1-2; 8 bases map to TRBD1. The CDR3 runs to 15 residues. Germline V gives CDR1 MNHEY, CDR2 SVGAGI. J was trimmed by 8 bases and V by 2 bases; bases with no gene match: 10. CDR3 nucleotide sequence: TGTGCCAGCAGTTACCGAGATGGACAGGGTTGGGGCTACACCTTC. It codes for CASSYRDGQGWGYTF.

This chain connects TRBV6-1 to TRBJ1-1; 8 bases match TRBD1. Germline CDR1 and CDR2: MNHNS and SASEGT. The CDR3 contains 14 residues. Trimming took 6 bases from V and 0 from J; bases not matched to a gene: 3. CDR3 bases: TGTGCCAGCAGACCGGACAGGGTGAACACTGAAGCTTTCTTT. Translated: CASRPDRVNTEAFF.

This chain links TRBV5-1 with TRBJ2-2; D unresolved. Germline CDR1 SGHRS, CDR2 YFSETQ. The CDR3 covers 13 residues. Trimming shortened V by 4 bases and J by 5 bases, and 9 bases separated the two germline ends. The CDR3 DNA is TGCGCCAGCAGCGCGGCAGGTACCGGGGAGCTGTTTTTT. Translating it yields CASSAAGTGELFF.

The V and J genes are TRBV5-1 and TRBJ2-2; D perhaps matches TRBD1 (8 bases). Germline V gene sequence: CDR1 SGHRS, CDR2 YFSETQ. The CDR3 spans 15 residues. V was clipped by 5 bases and J by 5 bases, with 16 bases between them. The CDR3 coding sequence is TGCGCCAGCAGTCCTGACAGGGGAGGGACCGGGGAGCTGTTTTTT. Its protein is CASSPDRGGTGELFF.

The rearrangement uses TRBV12-5 and TRBJ1-4, with D uncertain. The germline gives CDR1 LGHNT, CDR2 FRNRAP. This CDR3 contains 12 residues. Trimming pared 2 bases from V and 4 bases from J, leaving 2 bases between. In nucleotides, the CDR3 is TGTGCTAGTGGTTTGAATAATGAAAAACTGTTTTTT. Amino acids: CASGLNNEKLFF.

This clone was seen a single time. The chain has TRBV30 and TRBJ1-3; 7 nucleotides align to TRBD1. V lost 4 bases, J lost 4 bases, and 4 bases stayed unmatched. CDR1 GTSNPN and CDR2 SVGIG come from the germline V gene (reference sequence). The CDR3 runs to 13 residues. CDR3 in amino acids: CAWNPDRGNTIYF. In DNA, the CDR3 is TGTGCCTGGAACCCGGACAGGGGAAACACCATATATTTT.

This clone was seen a handful of times. The chain combines TRBV10-2 with TRBJ2-5; 9 bases map to TRBD2. With V trimmed by 1 base and J by 5 bases, 5 bases remained unmatched. This CDR3 has 15 residues. Germline CDR1 and CDR2: WSHSY and SAAADI. The CDR3 sequence is CASSELSSGVETQYF. CDR3 sequence (DNA): TGCGCCAGCAGTGAGTTATCTAGCGGGGTGGAGACCCAGTACTTC.

The rearrangement joins TRBV12-5 to TRBJ2-7; 10 bases match TRBD1. CDR3 length: 17 amino acids. Germline V gene lookup returns CDR1 LGHNT and CDR2 FRNRAP. Trimming cost V 0 bases and J 3 bases; bases outside gene matches: 8. DNA for the CDR3: TGTGCTAGTGGTTTGGTACTTTTGGGACAGGGGATCTACGAGCAGTACTTC. Amino acids: CASGLVLLGQGIYEQYF.

The chain employs TRBV6-5 and TRBJ1-5; D is possibly TRBD1 (6 bases). The CDR3 is 15 residues long. Germline CDR1 and CDR2: MNHEY and SVGAGI. Deletions cut 4 bases from V and 1 base from J, with 11 bases between. The CDR3 DNA reads as TGTGCCAGCAGTTTTAAGGGGGGAAGCAATCAGCCCCAGCATTTT. This codes for CASSFKGGSNQPQHF.

V gene TRBV5-1 combines with J gene TRBJ1-2; D uncertain. Deletions cut 4 bases from V and 3 bases from J, with 13 bases between. The CDR3 spans 14 residues. Germline loops: CDR1 SGHRS, CDR2 YFSETQ. This CDR3 is CASSLDTFYYGYTF. CDR3 sequence (DNA): TGCGCCAGCAGCCTTGACACCTTCTACTATGGCTACACCTTC.

The genes are TRBV5-1 and TRBJ2-2; 12 bases align to TRBD2. Germline CDR1 and CDR2: SGHRS and YFSETQ. V lost 4 bases and J lost 5; bases outside the gene matches: 6. The CDR3 is 16 residues long. Here the CDR3 reads CASSLRLAGVTGELFF. CDR3 sequence (DNA): TGCGCCAGCAGCCTGAGACTAGCGGGAGTAACCGGGGAGCTGTTTTTT.

The chain couples TRBV6-6 to TRBJ1-2, with 10 bases lining up with TRBD1. Per germline, CDR1 MNHNY and CDR2 SVGAGI (reference sequence). The J segment lost 2 bases and the V segment lost 10 bases, leaving 7 bases of the junction unmatched. CDR3 length equals 14 residues. As DNA, the CDR3 is TGTGCCACCTTACGGACAGGGGGAAACTATGGCTACACCTTC. Residues: CATLRTGGNYGYTF.

The chain recombines TRBV27 with TRBJ2-3, with no clear D. This CDR3 has 14 amino acids. The V gene lost 4 bases and the J gene lost 7 bases, with 15 bases spanning the gap. Per germline, CDR1 MNHEY and CDR2 SMNVEV (reference sequence). CDR3 region: CASSSSGVEYTQYF. The CDR3 nucleotides read TGTGCCAGCAGTTCCTCCGGTGTGGAGTATACGCAGTATTTT.

The rearrangement links TRBV28 to TRBJ2-1; D not certain. Looked up from germline, CDR1 is MDHEN and CDR2 is SYDVKM. The CDR3 consists of 11 residues. The V gene lost 2 bases and the J gene lost 10 bases, with 6 bases spanning the gap. The CDR3 DNA follows: TGTGCCAGCAGTTTAAGGGAAGAGCAGTTCTTC. Amino acid sequence: CASSLREEQFF. The full variable domain, in which reference TRBV28 and TRBJ2-1 provide the parts outside the CDR3, is DVKVTQSSRYLVKRTGEKVFLECVQDMDHENMFWYRQDPGLGLRLIYFSYDVKMKEKGDIPEGYSVSREKKERFSLILESASTNQTSMYLCASSLREEQFFGPGTRLTVL.

The chain uses TRBV18 and TRBJ2-1; maybe TRBD1 (5 bases). Germline V gene sequence: CDR1 KGHSH, CDR2 LQKENI. Trimming cost V 2 bases and J 1 base, with 12 bases left between them. The length of the CDR3 is 16 residues. The CDR3, as DNA: TGTGCCAGCTCACCAATGGGGCTCACATCCTACAATGAGCAGTTCTTC. Its translation: CASSPMGLTSYNEQFF.

The V gene is TRBV29-1, the J gene TRBJ2-3, with TRBD1 matching 11 bases. The ends lost 3 bases at V and 4 bases at J; junction bases unmatched: 3. Per the germline V gene, CDR1 is SQVTM and CDR2 is ANQGSEA. There are 14 residues in the CDR3. The CDR3 DNA is TGCAGCGTTGACCCGGGACAGGGGGCAGATACGCAGTATTTT. Amino acid sequence: CSVDPGQGADTQYF.